The clone carrying this T cell receptor beta chain was seen many times. This entry comes from a study of Graves' ophthalmopathy and Graves' hyperthyroidism. Per the germline V gene, CDR1 is SGHTA and CDR2 is FQGNSA. V shed 2 bases and J shed 4 bases, with 14 bases lying between them. The CDR3 is made up of 15 amino acids. From RNA, the CDR3 regions of TCR beta chains were amplified and sequenced. First-round RT-PCR with HTBI primers preceded a second-round multiplex PCR. TCRdb re-called the multiplex PCR reads through MiXCR, storing one row per CDR3 protein. This sample yields fewer than 400,000 distinct CDR3 sequences, of which about a sixth are seen a single time; around 1.4% belongs to the top ten.

The rearrangement links TRBV7-2 to TRBJ2-5, with D perhaps TRBD2 (6 bases). The sequenced sample consisted of peripheral blood. The sequence was collected from a woman aged 18-29 years with Graves' ophthalmopathy. The CDR3 nucleotides are TGTGCCAGCAGCTTAAATCCGGGACTCGGAGAGACCCAGTACTTC. It codes for CASSLNPGLGETQYF. Variable domain in full (rest from reference TRBV7-2 and TRBJ2-5): GAGVSQSPSNKVTEKGKDVELRCDPISGHTALYWYRQSLGQGLEFLIYFQGNSAPDKSGLPSDRFSAERTGGSVSTLTIQRTQQEDSAVYLCASSLNPGLGETQYFGPGTRLLVL.